This TCR beta chain was observed in a study of response to subunit inactivated influenza vaccine (dated by TCRdb to between 2018 and 2020). For the wider study: Deep quantitative profiling of the T cell receptor repertoire was used in the study to follow responses to a trivalent subunit inactivated influenza vaccine. What the authors observed across the whole study: According to the authors, only a limited number of new T cells may be recruited by each seasonal influenza vaccination.

This clonotype was found many times. Its target antigen remains unknown. It has no much larger one-base neighbor in the sample; base qualities were not kept. V is shortened by 0 bases, J by 0 bases, and the region joining them spans 12 bases. The CDR3 runs 16 residues from the cysteine to the phenylalanine. Kept here is only the CDR3 DNA, which spans 48 bases and is read in frame from base 1. Looking up the germline V gene yields CDR1 SGDLS and CDR2 YYNGEE. The method behind the library was RT-PCR. The instrument was an Illumina HiSeq 2500. TCRdb reworked the public reads: Q25 trimming with fastp, MiXCR clone assembly, productive beta chains retained. CDR3 protein sequences are deduplicated, and each keeps its most common genes and DNA. The table for this sample lists under 550,000 distinct CDR3 sequences; approximately 7.7% of them were counted only once. The ten biggest clones cover 13% of the sample.

The chain joins TRBV9 to TRBJ2-5; TRBD2 is a possible D gene, resting on 6 matching bases. The sequence was obtained from a man between 50 and 75 years old who received an inactivated influenza vaccine. Donor details come from another sample of the same person, matched by shared clones. The sequencing here drew on PBMCs from blood, taken around 25 months after vaccination. The DNA is TGTGCCAGCAGCGTAGATGCGGGATCGTACCAAGAGACCCAGTACTTC. It encodes CASSVDAGSYQETQYF.